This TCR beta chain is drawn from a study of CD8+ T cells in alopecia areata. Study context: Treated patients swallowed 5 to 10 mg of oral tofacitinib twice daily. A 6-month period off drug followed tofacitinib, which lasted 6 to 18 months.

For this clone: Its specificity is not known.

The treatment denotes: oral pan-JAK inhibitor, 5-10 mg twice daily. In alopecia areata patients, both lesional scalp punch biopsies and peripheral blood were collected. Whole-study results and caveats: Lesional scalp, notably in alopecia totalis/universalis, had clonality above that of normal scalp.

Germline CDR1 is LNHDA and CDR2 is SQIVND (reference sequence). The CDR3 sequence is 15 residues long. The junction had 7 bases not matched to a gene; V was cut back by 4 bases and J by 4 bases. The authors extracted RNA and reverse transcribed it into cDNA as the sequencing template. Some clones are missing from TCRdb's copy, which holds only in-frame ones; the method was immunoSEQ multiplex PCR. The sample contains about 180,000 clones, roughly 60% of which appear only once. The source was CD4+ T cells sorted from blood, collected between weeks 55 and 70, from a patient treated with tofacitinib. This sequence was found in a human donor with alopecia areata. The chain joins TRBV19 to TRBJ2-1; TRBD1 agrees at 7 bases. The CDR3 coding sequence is TGTGCCAGTAGTACTACAGGGGCTAGTTACAATGAGCAGTTCTTC. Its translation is CASSTTGASYNEQFF.